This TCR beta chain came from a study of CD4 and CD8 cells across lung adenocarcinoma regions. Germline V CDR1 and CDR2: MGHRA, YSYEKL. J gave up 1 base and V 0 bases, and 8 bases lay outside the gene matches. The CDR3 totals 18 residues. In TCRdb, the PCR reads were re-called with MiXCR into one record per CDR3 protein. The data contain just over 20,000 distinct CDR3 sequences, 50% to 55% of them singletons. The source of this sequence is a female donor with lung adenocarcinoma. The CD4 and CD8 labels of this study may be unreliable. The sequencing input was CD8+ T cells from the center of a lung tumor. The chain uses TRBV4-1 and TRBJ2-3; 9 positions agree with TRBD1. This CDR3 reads CASSQETGTGLGTDTQYF. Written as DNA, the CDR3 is TGCGCCAGCAGCCAAGAAACCGGGACAGGGCTTGGCACAGATACGCAGTATTTT.